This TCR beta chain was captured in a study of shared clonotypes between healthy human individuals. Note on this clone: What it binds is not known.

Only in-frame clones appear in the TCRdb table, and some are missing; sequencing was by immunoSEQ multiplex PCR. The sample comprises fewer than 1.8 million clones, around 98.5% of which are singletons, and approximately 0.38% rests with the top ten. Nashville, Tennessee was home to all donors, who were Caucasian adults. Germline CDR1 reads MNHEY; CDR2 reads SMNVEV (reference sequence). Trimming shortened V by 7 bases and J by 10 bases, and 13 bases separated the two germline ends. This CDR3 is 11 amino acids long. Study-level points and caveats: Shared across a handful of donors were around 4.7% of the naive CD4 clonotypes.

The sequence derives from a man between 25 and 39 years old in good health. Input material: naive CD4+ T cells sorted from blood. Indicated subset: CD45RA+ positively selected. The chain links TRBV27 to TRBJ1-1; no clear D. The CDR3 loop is CASTSWGGAFF. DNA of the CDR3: TGTGCCAGCACCTCTTGGGGAGGAGCTTTCTTT.